The clone carrying this T cell receptor beta chain was detected only a few times. This sample was included in a study of blood T cells in healthy people across ages. A second PCR, run for about 6 to 11 cycles, used a sample-barcoded 5' primer plus a J-beta primer mix. From the 5' RACE reads, TCRdb called clonotypes with MiXCR, one entry per CDR3 protein. Of over 450,000 distinct CDR3 sequences listed, nearly 25% are singletons. The V end was cut by 0 bases, the J end by 1 base, with 21 bases between. This CDR3 comprises 19 residues. Per germline, CDR1 MGHRA and CDR2 YSYEKL. A further study also used this sample, focusing on T cells of mothers and their children.

This clonotype originated in a boy aged 10-17 years in good health. The chain uses TRBV4-1 and TRBJ1-1, with a weak D call TRBD1 (5 bases). The sequenced sample was blood. The CDR3: CASSQDGGGIISANTEAFF. The DNA of the CDR3 is TGCGCCAGCAGCCAAGATGGGGGGGGGATAATCAGCGCGAACACTGAAGCTTTCTTT.